The 4 T cell receptor beta chains reported below all come from one sample, sequenced in a study of blood T cell repertoires in COVID-19. TCRdb's table, derived via immunoSEQ multiplex PCR, lists solely in-frame clones and lacks some. In the table there are about 220,000 clones, more than 80% of which are singletons. The material sequenced was PBMCs or T cells enriched from blood (not recorded which). These receptors originate from a young woman in a cohort exposed to, infected with or recovered from COVID-19 (not recorded which).

The chain recombines TRBV29-1 with TRBJ2-1; D may be TRBD2 (7 bases). The V and J ends lost 4 bases and 5 bases respectively, with 18 bases between them. The CDR3 loop spans 15 amino acids. Germline V CDR1 and CDR2: SQVTM, ANQGSEA. The CDR3 nucleotides read TGCAGCGTTGGGGCTTTAAGGGGGGGCAACAATGAGCAGTTCTTC. It is translated as CSVGALRGGNNEQFF.

This rearrangement joins TRBV19 to TRBJ2-7; TRBD2 agrees at 13 bases. CDR1 and CDR2 from the germline V gene are LNHDA and SQIVND (reference sequence). V lost 4 bases and J lost 0; bases outside the gene matches: 6. The CDR3 covers 17 residues. The CDR3 DNA reads as TGTGCCAGTAGTACCGCCGGGACTAGCGGGACCTCCTACGAGCAGTACTTC. As protein: CASSTAGTSGTSYEQYF.

This chain joins TRBV5-1 and TRBJ2-5, with TRBD2 as a possible D gene (6 bases). The germline CDR1 and CDR2 sequences are SGHRS and YFSETQ. This CDR3 region has 14 residues. V was cut by 2 bases and J by 4 bases, with 12 bases left in between. In DNA form, the CDR3 reads TGCGCCAGCAGCTTAACTAGCTCGGGAGAGACCCAGTACTTC. It is translated as CASSLTSSGETQYF. The full variable domain, with the rest looked up from reference TRBV5-1 and TRBJ2-5, is KAGVTQTPRYLIKTRGQQVTLSCSPISGHRSVSWYQQTPGQGLQFLFEYFSETQRNKGNFPGRFSGRQFSNSRSEMNVSTLELGDSALYLCASSLTSSGETQYFGPGTRLLVL.

CDR3 nucleotides: TGTGCTCGTCTTAGGGCCGGAGGCACCGGGGAGCTGTTTTTT. The encoded protein is CARLRAGGTGELFF. The chain has TRBV30 and TRBJ2-2; D is possibly TRBD2 (5 bases). Germline V lookup: CDR1 GTSNPN, CDR2 SVGIG (reference sequence). The CDR3 is 14 amino acids.